Sequencing of this TCR beta chain was carried out in a study of cytomegalovirus exposure and HLA in healthy donors. At the level of the study: Among several hundred genotyped donors, more than 65% fell in the Caucasian-associated ancestry cluster.

The PCR ran on 60 Vbeta and 13 Jbeta primers. Libraries were prepared by immunoSEQ multiplex PCR; TCRdb keeps only in-frame clonotypes and omits some of them. This table has fewer than 200,000 clones, about 77% appearing once. The source of this sequence is a female donor in good health and CMV-seronegative. Sequenced sample: PBMCs.

The CDR3 spells CAWKWAAVTNTEAFF. CDR3 nucleotides: TGTGCCTGGAAGTGGGCAGCGGTTACGAACACTGAAGCTTTCTTT. This chain connects TRBV30 to TRBJ1-1; no definite D call. The CDR3 is made up of 15 amino acids. Per the germline V gene, CDR1 is GTSNPN and CDR2 is SVGIG (reference sequence). Trimming pared 4 bases from V and 1 base from J, leaving 16 bases between.